The clone carrying this TCR beta chain has at least ten counts. Its matching antigen is unknown. The investigators amplified TCR beta CDR3 regions from RNA transcripts. TCR CDR3 regions were first amplified by RT-PCR with HTBI primers. One entry per CDR3 protein results from TCRdb running MiXCR on the multiplex PCR reads. The sample lists hundreds of thousands of distinct CDR3 sequences, 15% to 20% seen once, with just under 45% in the top ten. The sample comes from a study of T cells in Graves' hyperthyroidism and ophthalmopathy. Study results and caveats: Also found in blood were most expanded thyroid clonotypes above 0.001. By a 13 V-J model, ophthalmopathy was set apart from stable hyperthyroidism.

The V and J ends lost 4 bases and 5 bases respectively, with 11 bases between them. Germline CDR1 SGHTA, CDR2 FQGTGA. The CDR3 sequence is 13 residues long. The clonotype originates from a man aged 35 to 55 with Graves' hyperthyroidism. The chain combines TRBV7-3 with TRBJ1-1; maybe TRBD1 (5 bases). Sample: blood. CDR3 DNA: TGTGCCAGCAGCTCGGGACCGATTACTGAAGCTTTCTTT. Encoded protein: CASSSGPITEAFF.